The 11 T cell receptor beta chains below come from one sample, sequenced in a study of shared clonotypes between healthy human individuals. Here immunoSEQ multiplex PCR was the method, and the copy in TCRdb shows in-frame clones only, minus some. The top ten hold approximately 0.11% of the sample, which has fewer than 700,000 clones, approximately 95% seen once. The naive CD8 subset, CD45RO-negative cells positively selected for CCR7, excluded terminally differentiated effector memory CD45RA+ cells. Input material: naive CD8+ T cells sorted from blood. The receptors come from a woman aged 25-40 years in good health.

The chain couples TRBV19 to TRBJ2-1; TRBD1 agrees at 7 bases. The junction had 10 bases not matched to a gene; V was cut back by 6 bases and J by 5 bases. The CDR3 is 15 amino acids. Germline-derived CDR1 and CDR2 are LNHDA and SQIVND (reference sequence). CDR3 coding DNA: TGTGCCAGTAGCACATTCCGGACAGGACACAATGAGCAGTTCTTC. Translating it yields CASSTFRTGHNEQFF.

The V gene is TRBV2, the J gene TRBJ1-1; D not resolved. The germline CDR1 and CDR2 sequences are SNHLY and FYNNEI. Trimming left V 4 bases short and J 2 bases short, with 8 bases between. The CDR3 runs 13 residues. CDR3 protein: CASSVLVNTEAFF. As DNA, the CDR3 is TGTGCCAGCAGTGTTCTCGTTAACACTGAAGCTTTCTTT.

The CDR3 nucleotides read TGTGCCAGCAGCCAGCCCGGACTCCCCCCGGAGACCCAGTACTTC. Amino acid sequence: CASSQPGLPPETQYF. The chain uses TRBV4-2 and TRBJ2-5; D is perhaps TRBD2 (5 bases). Per the germline V gene, CDR1 is LGHNA and CDR2 is YNFKEQ. V was clipped by 3 bases and J by 5 bases, with 16 bases between them. This CDR3 region has 15 residues.

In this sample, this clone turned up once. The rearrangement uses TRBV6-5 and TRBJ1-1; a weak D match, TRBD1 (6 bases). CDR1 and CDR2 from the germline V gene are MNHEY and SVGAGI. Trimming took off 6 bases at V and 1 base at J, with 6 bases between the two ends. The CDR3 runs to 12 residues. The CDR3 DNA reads TGTGCCAGCAGGACAGGGAACACTGAAGCTTTCTTT. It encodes CASRTGNTEAFF.

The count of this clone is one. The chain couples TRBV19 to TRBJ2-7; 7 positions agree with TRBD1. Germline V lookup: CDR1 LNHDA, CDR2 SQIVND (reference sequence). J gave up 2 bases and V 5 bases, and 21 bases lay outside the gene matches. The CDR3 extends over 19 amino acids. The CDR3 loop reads CASSSIKGATGHVPYEQYF. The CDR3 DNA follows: TGTGCCAGTAGTTCAATTAAGGGGGCGACAGGGCATGTCCCCTACGAGCAGTACTTC.

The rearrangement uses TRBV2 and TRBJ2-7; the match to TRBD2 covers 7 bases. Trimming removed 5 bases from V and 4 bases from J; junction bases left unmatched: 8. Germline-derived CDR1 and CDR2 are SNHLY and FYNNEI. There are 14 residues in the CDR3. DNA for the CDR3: TGTGCCAGCAGTCGAGGCGGGAGAAGGTACGAGCAGTACTTC. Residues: CASSRGGRRYEQYF.

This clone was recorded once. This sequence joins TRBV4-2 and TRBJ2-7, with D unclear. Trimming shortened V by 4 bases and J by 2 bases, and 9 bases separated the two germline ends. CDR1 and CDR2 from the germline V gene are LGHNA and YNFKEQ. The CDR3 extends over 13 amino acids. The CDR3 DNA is TGTGCCAGCAGCCCCGGTCCTCCCTACGAGCAGTACTTC. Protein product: CASSPGPPYEQYF.

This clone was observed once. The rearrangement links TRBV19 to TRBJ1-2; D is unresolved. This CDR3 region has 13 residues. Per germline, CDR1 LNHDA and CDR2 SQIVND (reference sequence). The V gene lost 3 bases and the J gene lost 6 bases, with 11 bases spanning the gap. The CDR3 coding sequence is TGTGCCAGTAGTATCATCGGGATTGATGGCTACACCTTC. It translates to CASSIIGIDGYTF.

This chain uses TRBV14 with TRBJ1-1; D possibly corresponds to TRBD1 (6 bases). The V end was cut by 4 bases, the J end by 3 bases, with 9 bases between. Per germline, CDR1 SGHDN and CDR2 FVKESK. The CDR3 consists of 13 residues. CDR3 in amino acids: CASSLKGDTEAFF. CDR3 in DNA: TGTGCCAGCAGCCTAAAGGGGGACACTGAAGCTTTCTTT. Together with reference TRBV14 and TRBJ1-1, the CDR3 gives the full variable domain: EAGVTQFPSHSVIEKGQTVTLRCDPISGHDNLYWYRRVMGKEIKFLLHFVKESKQDESGMPNNRFLAERTGGTYSTLKVQPAELEDSGVYFCASSLKGDTEAFFGQGTRLTVV.

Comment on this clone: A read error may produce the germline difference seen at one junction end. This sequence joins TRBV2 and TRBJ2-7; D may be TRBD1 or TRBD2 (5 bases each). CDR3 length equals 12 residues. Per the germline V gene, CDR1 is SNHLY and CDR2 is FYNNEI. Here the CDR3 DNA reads TGTGCCAGCAGTGAAATTATGGGGGAGAATGACTTC. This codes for CASSEIMGENDF.

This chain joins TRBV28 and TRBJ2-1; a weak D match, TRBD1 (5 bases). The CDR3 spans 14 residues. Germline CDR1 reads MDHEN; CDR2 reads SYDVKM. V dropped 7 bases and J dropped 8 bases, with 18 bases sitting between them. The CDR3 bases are TGTGCCAGCACCCCGGAATACTTAGGGGATGAGCAGTTCTTC. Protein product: CASTPEYLGDEQFF.